This T cell receptor (beta chain) was observed in a study of CD8+CD57+ T cells in acquired aplastic anemia. This clonotype has just one count. V trimming: 6 bases; J trimming: 6 bases; junction bases outside the gene matches: 6. Germline V gene lookup returns CDR1 SEHNR and CDR2 FQNEAQ (reference sequence). This CDR3 has 13 amino acids. Both TCR beta VDJ combination and CDR3 sequence profiling were carried out. Genomic DNA was the template for this profiling. TCRdb independently ran MiXCR on the reads; one entry per CDR3 protein. The table includes around 500,000 distinct CDR3 sequences, over 25% detected once. Patients selected for sequencing had displayed CD8+CD57+ cell expansion by flow cytometry.

This sequence joins TRBV7-9 and TRBJ1-1; 8 bases are a match to TRBD1. This clonotype was sampled from a human donor with aplastic anemia. The sequencing sample was made of sorted CD4+, CD8+, or CD8+CD57+ T cells (not recorded which) from PBMCs. The CDR3 DNA follows: TGTGCCAGCAGATTACAGGGGGTCTCTGAAGCTTTCTTT. It translates to CASRLQGVSEAFF.